These 5 T cell receptor beta chains came from one sample sequenced in a study of cytomegalovirus exposure and HLA in healthy donors. PCR employed 60 Vbeta and 13 Jbeta primers. Clones were read by immunoSEQ multiplex PCR, and TCRdb kept only the in-frame ones, dropping some. The table records about 150,000 clones, approximately 80% of them present only once. The specimen sequenced was PBMCs. Receptors were obtained from a woman aged 40 to 50 in good health and CMV-seropositive.

This sequence joins TRBV27 and TRBJ2-7, with D perhaps matching TRBD2 (6 bases). The CDR3 has 12 residues. Trimming took off 3 bases at V and 4 bases at J, with 7 bases between the two ends. Per germline, CDR1 MNHEY and CDR2 SMNVEV (reference sequence). DNA of the CDR3: TGTGCCAGCAGTTTGGAGGGGTACGAGCAGTACTTC. Its translation is CASSLEGYEQYF.

The chain recombines TRBV27 with TRBJ2-7; 10 bases line up with TRBD2. V dropped 8 bases and J dropped 2; count of bases not matched to a gene: 9. CDR1 is MNHEY, CDR2 SMNVEV, per germline (reference sequence). The CDR3 sequence is 15 residues long. This CDR3 reads CASSPLAGAPYEQYF. CDR3 coding DNA: TGTGCCAGCTCTCCTCTAGCGGGAGCCCCCTACGAGCAGTACTTC.

The table lists this clone with many counts. The CDR3 nucleotides read TGTGCCAGCAGCGTAGGAGCAGTCCCAGGTCAGGGCATTCAGTACTTC. Its protein is CASSVGAVPGQGIQYF. This chain uses TRBV9 with TRBJ2-4; D may be TRBD1 (5 bases). Trimming shortened V by 0 bases and J by 9 bases, and 19 bases separated the two germline ends. This CDR3 has 16 amino acids. Germline V gene data show CDR1 as SGDLS and CDR2 as YYNGEE. The full variable domain, its missing parts supplied by reference TRBV9 and TRBJ2-4, is DSGVTQTPKHLITATGQRVTLRCSPRSGDLSVYWYQQSLDQGLQFLIQYYNGEERAKGNILERFSAQQFPDLHSELNLSSLELGDSALYFCASSVGAVPGQGIQYFGAGTRLSVL.

This clone showed up just a few times. The chain joins TRBV5-1 to TRBJ1-1, with D uncertain. Germline loops: CDR1 SGHRS, CDR2 YFSETQ. CDR3 length: 14 amino acids. Trimming removed 4 bases at V and 2 bases at J, with 12 bases between. The CDR3 coding sequence is TGCGCCAGCAGCCCCGAAAGGAGTAACACTGAAGCTTTCTTT. Its protein is CASSPERSNTEAFF.

The chain's CDR3 is CASSSTANTGELFF. The CDR3 DNA sequence: TGCGCCAGCAGCTCTACAGCTAACACCGGGGAGCTGTTTTTT. The chain couples TRBV5-1 to TRBJ2-2, with unresolved D. V was trimmed by 3 bases and J by 2 bases, leaving 8 bases between them. There are 14 residues in the CDR3. Germline assignment: CDR1 SGHRS and CDR2 YFSETQ.